The source of this T cell receptor (beta chain) is a study of blood T cells in healthy people across ages (dated by TCRdb to the mid-2010s). Notes on the research overall: In model experiments, template switching captured roughly one uniquely barcoded TCR beta cDNA molecule for every two T cells. Using deep sequencing normalized with unique cDNA molecular identifiers, the study measured how TCR beta repertoire diversity changes with age. Four age groups were formed from the donors: young (average about 17 years), middle-aged (approximately 40), aged (roughly 59) and long-lived (82). To avoid experimental bias, donors of different ages were distributed randomly across sequencing lanes. Using the same blood draw, the study looked at two additional independent replicas of 1 million unique cDNA reads for two donors, one aged 18 to 30 and the other aged 80 or older. Here is what the overall study found, with its caveats: Observed TCR beta diversity per million T cells fell roughly linearly with age, and a significant reduction was already apparent by age roughly 40. Bulk unsorted PBMC profiling prevented conclusive comparison of naive and antigen-experienced compartments. Donor CMV infection status was unknown, potentially confounding age-related changes in expanded clonotypes. Estimates of total diversity based on one million sequenced T cells were considered lower bounds and underestimates. Compared with the aged group, the long-lived group had more naive CD4+ T cells, fewer expanded clones and increased TCR diversity, a pattern suggesting age selection. Observed TCR beta diversity correlated strongly with the percentage of naive T cells measured by flow cytometry.

In the case of this clonotype: No antigen is known for it. Per-base qualities were not stored, and no clone one base away is much larger.

Library creation used 5' RACE. A second PCR of roughly 7 to 11 cycles was performed with a sample-barcoded 5' primer and a J-beta primer mix. Each TCR beta cDNA molecule received a unique molecular identifier from a template-switch 5' adaptor carrying 12 random nucleotides. Each sample yielded at least 3 million CDR3-containing paired-end reads. First-strand cDNA was synthesized from all RNA with the Mint cDNA synthesis kit, primed by a TRBC-specific oligonucleotide. All cDNA was treated with uracil-DNA glycosylase and then went through a first 18-cycle PCR with the universal primers M1SS and BC2_uni_R. As for how the authors treated the data: For normalization, 1 million high-quality reads were randomly selected from each sample, with every read carrying a distinct molecular identifier. Reads sharing molecular identifiers were discarded rather than binned into consensus sequences. CDR3 identification, clonotype clustering and error correction used MiTCR with a Q25 quality threshold and the strictest error-elimination algorithm. A nonparametric unseen species model with Euler transformation was used to estimate a lower bound on total TCR beta diversity. TCRdb redid the processing of the public reads, applying fastp at Q25 and MiXCR, and retained in-frame beta chains. Every distinct CDR3 protein forms one entry, paired with its most common genes and DNA. For this entry, the V and J calls and clone size follow TCRdb and not the study's own pipeline. Across this sample there are around 1,900,000 distinct CDR3 sequences, with roughly 43% seen only once. Roughly 23% of the sample goes to the ten largest clones.

Donors were 39 systemically healthy Caucasian individuals from Russia aged roughly 6 to 95 years. Each donor gave around 9 milliliters of peripheral blood, collected into EDTA-treated Vacutainer tubes. Ficoll-Paque density-gradient centrifugation was used to isolate PBMCs, with at least 7 million obtained per sample. Total RNA, at least 5 micrograms per sample, was extracted from PBMCs with Trizol reagent. Naive CD45RAhigh/CD27high T cell percentages were measured by flow cytometry on a PBMC aliquot from every donor. The CDR1 and CDR2 encoded by the germline V gene are SGHNT and YENEEA. V trim: 5 bases; J trim: 1 base; unmatched bases: 6. From its cysteine to its phenylalanine, the CDR3 spans 17 amino acids. The read is trimmed to its CDR3 DNA, 51 bases read in frame from base 1.

The origin of this receptor is a human donor in good health. This receptor chain uses TRBV11-3 and TRBJ1-6; TRBD1 matches 9 bases in the middle. The sequenced sample consisted of blood. The base sequence is TGTGCCAGCAGCCGGACAGGGGTATTGTCCTATAATTCACCCCTCCACTTT. This encodes CASSRTGVLSYNSPLHF.